This T cell receptor (beta chain) was documented in a study of blood T cell repertoires in COVID-19. Original processing notes: Counts of nucleated cells, estimated from reference gene primer amplification, were obtained. Here immunoSEQ multiplex PCR was the method, and the copy in TCRdb shows in-frame clones only, minus some. V, J and clone size reflect that table, while D and trimming were determined from the DNA. The sample shows about 350,000 clones, less than 90% of them seen only once. This TCR was sampled from a woman under 40 who had recovered from COVID-19. Material: PBMCs or T cells enriched from blood (not recorded which).

CDR3 loop: CASSDRGVSEGAFF. CDR3 nucleotides: TGTGCCAGCTCCGACAGGGGCGTTTCGGAAGGAGCTTTCTTT. The J gene is TRBJ1-1, the V gene TRBV28; 8 bases fit TRBD1. The J segment lost 10 bases and the V segment lost 8 bases, leaving 15 bases of the junction unmatched. The CDR3 spans 14 residues. Germline V gives CDR1 MDHEN, CDR2 SYDVKM.